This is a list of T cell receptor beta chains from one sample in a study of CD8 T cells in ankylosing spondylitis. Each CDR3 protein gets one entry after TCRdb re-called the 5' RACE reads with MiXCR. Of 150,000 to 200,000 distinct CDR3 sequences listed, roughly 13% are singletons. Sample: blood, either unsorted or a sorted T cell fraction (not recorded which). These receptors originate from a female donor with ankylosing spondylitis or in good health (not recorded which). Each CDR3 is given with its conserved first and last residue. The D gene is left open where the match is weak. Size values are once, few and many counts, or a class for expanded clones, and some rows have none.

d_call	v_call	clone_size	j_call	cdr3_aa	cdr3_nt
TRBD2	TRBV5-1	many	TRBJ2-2	CASSFGLAGNTGELFF	TGCGCCAGCAGCTTTGGACTAGCGGGGAACACCGGGGAGCTGTTTTTT
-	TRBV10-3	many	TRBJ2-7	CATGETPSYEQYF	TGTGCCACTGGGGAGACACCCTCCTACGAGCAGTACTTC
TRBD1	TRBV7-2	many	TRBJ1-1	CASSLRDRGMTEAFF	TGTGCCAGCAGCCTCCGGGACAGGGGGATGACTGAAGCTTTCTTT
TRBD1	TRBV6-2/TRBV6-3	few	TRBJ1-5	CASTTDRPNDNQPQHF	TGTGCCAGCACTACGGACAGGCCAAACGACAATCAGCCCCAGCATTTT
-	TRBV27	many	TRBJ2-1	CASSLIGNEQFF	TGTGCCAGCAGCCTGATAGGGAATGAGCAGTTCTTC
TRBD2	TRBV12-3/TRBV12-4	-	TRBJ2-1	CASRYISGSSGEQFF	TGTGCCAGCAGGTATATTAGCGGGAGCTCTGGAGAGCAGTTCTTC
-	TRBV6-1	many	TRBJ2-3	CASKVPSTDTQYF	TGTGCCAGCAAGGTCCCAAGCACAGATACGCAGTATTTT
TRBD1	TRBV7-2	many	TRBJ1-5	CASSLAGQGQEPQHF	TGTGCCAGCAGCTTAGCCGGACAGGGCCAAGAGCCCCAGCATTTT
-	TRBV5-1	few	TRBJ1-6	CASSPGTMNSPLHF	TGCGCCAGCAGCCCGGGGACAATGAATTCACCCCTCCACTTT
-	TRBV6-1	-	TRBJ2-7	CAITSPYEQYF	TGTGCCATCACTAGCCCCTACGAGCAGTACTTC
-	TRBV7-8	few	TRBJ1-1	CASSPSRVLNEAFF	TGTGCCAGCAGCCCCAGCCGGGTTCTAAATGAAGCTTTCTTT
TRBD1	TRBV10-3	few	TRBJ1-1	CAISVGTGLGANTEAFF	TGTGCCATCAGTGTTGGGACAGGGTTAGGAGCGAACACTGAAGCTTTCTTT
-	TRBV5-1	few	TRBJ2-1	CASSLGPTASSYNEQFF	TGCGCCAGCAGCTTGGGCCCGACGGCGAGCTCCTACAATGAGCAGTTCTTC
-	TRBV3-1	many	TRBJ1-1	CASSQGRGWGTEAFF	TGTGCCAGCAGCCAAGGGCGCGGTTGGGGCACTGAAGCTTTCTTT
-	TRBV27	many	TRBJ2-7	CASSLIGSSYEQYF	TGTGCCAGCAGTTTAATCGGGAGCTCCTACGAGCAGTACTTC
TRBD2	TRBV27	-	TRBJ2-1	CASTLRLAGGAGYNEQFF	TGTGCCAGCACCTTGAGGCTAGCGGGAGGGGCGGGCTACAATGAGCAGTTCTTC
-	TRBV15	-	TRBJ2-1	CATSRDPGSYNEQFF	TGTGCCACCAGCAGAGATCCAGGGTCCTACAATGAGCAGTTCTTC
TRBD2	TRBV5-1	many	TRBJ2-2	CASSPSGIAGELFF	TGCGCCAGCAGCCCCAGCGGGATTGCCGGGGAGCTGTTTTTT
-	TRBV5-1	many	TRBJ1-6	CASSGYRDGSDNSPLHF	TGCGCCAGCAGCGGATACAGAGATGGCTCGGATAATTCACCCCTCCACTTT
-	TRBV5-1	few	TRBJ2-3	CASSPSSSTDTQYF	TGCGCCAGCAGCCCATCTTCGAGCACAGATACGCAGTATTTT
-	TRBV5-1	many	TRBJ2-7	CASSFTGSSYEQYF	TGCGCCAGCAGCTTTACAGGTTCGTCCTACGAGCAGTACTTC
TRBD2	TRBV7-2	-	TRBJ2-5	CASSPGGRTSAETQYF	TGTGCCAGCAGCCCTGGGGGGCGGACTAGCGCAGAGACCCAGTACTTC
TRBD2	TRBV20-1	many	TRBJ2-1	CSAPSGKSYNEQFF	TGCAGTGCCCCGAGCGGGAAATCCTACAATGAGCAGTTCTTC
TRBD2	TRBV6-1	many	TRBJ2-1	CASSKAGTSGSSEQFF	TGTGCCAGCAGTAAGGCCGGGACTAGCGGGAGTTCCGAGCAGTTCTTC
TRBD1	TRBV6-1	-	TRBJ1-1	CTSSDRGKGVPEAFF	TGTACCAGCAGTGACAGGGGAAAAGGGGTCCCTGAAGCTTTCTTT
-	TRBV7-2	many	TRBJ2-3	CASRKGSTDTQYF	TGTGCCAGCAGAAAAGGGAGCACAGATACGCAGTATTTT
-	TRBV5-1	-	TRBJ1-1	CASSRLPVSMNTEAFF	TGCGCCAGCAGCCGATTGCCAGTGAGCATGAACACTGAAGCTTTCTTT
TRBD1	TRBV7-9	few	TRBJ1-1	CASGPPYRGSTEAFF	TGTGCCAGCGGTCCCCCCTACAGGGGAAGCACTGAAGCTTTCTTT
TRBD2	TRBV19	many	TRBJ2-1	CASSPRLAVSYNEQFF	TGTGCCAGTAGTCCAAGACTAGCGGTCTCCTACAATGAGCAGTTCTTC
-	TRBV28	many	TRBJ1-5	CASKPEAVYSNQPQHF	TGTGCCAGCAAACCGGAAGCAGTTTATAGCAATCAGCCCCAGCATTTT
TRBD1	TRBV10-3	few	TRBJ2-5	CAIRSGTGGAGAQYF	TGTGCCATCAGGTCCGGGACAGGGGGCGCGGGGGCCCAGTACTTC
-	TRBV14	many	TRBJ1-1	CASSQNNRVSNTEAFF	TGTGCCAGCAGCCAAAATAACAGGGTATCGAACACTGAAGCTTTCTTT
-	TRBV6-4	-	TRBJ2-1	CASSDSRAAGSYNEQFF	TGTGCCAGCAGTGACTCGAGGGCGGCGGGTTCCTACAATGAGCAGTTCTTC
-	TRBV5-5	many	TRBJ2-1	CASTPKSWYASEQFF	TGTGCCAGCACCCCTAAAAGTTGGTATGCCTCGGAGCAGTTCTTC
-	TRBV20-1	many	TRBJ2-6	CSARVDASGANVLTF	TGCAGTGCTAGAGTTGATGCGTCTGGGGCCAACGTCCTGACTTTC
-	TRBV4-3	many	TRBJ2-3	CASSRGGRPGTDTQYF	TGCGCCAGCAGTCGAGGTGGGCGCCCTGGCACAGATACGCAGTATTTT
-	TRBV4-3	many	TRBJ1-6	CASSQHPWNSPLHF	TGCGCCAGCAGCCAACATCCTTGGAATTCACCCCTCCACTTT
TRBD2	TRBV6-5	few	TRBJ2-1	CASSYESSGRASHEQFF	TGTGCCAGCAGTTACGAGAGTAGCGGGAGGGCCTCCCATGAGCAGTTCTTC
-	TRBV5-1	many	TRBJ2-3	CASSSRPVGDTQYF	TGCGCCAGCAGCTCCAGGCCGGTGGGAGATACGCAGTATTTT
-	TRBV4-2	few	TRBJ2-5	CASSQDGGEETQYF	TGTGCCAGCAGCCAAGACGGAGGGGAAGAGACCCAGTACTTC
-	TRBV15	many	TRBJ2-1	CATSRASVNNEQFF	TGTGCCACCAGCAGAGCTTCAGTGAACAATGAGCAGTTCTTC